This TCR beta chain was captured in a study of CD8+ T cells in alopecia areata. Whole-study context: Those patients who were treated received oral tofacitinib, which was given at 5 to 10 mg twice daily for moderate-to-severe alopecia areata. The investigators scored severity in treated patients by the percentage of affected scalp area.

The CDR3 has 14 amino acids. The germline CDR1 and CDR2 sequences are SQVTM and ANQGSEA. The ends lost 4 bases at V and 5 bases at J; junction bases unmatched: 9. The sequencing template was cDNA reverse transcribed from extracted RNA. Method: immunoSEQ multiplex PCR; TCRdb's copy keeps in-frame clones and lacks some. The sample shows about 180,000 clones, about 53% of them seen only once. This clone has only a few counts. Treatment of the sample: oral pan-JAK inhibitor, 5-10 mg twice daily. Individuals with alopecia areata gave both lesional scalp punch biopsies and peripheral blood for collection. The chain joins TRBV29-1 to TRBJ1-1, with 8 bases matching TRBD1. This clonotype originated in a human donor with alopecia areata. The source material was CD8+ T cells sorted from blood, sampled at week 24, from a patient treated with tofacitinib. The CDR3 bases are TGCAGCGTTGGACCAGGGGGCGCGGGGACTGAAGCTTTCTTT. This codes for CSVGPGGAGTEAFF.